What follows is one T cell receptor (beta chain) and its context. This record comes from a study of blood T cell repertoires in COVID-19. Across the study: Samples came from the United States, Italy and Spain, spanning acute and convalescent COVID-19. Sources were T cells, B-cell-depleted T cells, or PBMCs; the material itself was cDNA or gDNA.

Germline V gene data show CDR1 as LGHDT and CDR2 as YNNKEL (reference sequence). The V end lost 4 bases, the J end lost 3 bases, and 12 bases lay between the germline ends. The CDR3 length is 14 residues. The protocol was immunoSEQ multiplex PCR, while the TCRdb copy is restricted to in-frame clones and leaves out a portion. The sample consists of 150,000 to 200,000 clones, around four fifths of them appearing once. This sequence was found in a man aged 55 to 70 with COVID-19, enrolled during active disease. The chain carries TRBV3-1 (or the pseudogene TRBV3-2) and TRBJ1-2; the D gene is possibly TRBD1 (5 bases). Material for sequencing was peripheral blood. CDR3 region: CASSRRRGDYGYTF. CDR3 nucleotides: TGTGCCAGCAGCCGTAGGAGGGGTGACTATGGCTACACCTTC.